Listed below are T cell receptor beta chains from one sample, sequenced in a study of post-analysis software for immune sequencing data. A single record per CDR3 protein comes from TCRdb applying MiXCR to the PCR reads. The sample shows about 540,000 distinct CDR3 sequences, around 31% of them seen only once. The specimen sequenced was blood. These receptors came from a girl under 18 with multiple sclerosis. Each CDR3 is given with its conserved first and last residue. The order of the fields is D gene, clone size, J gene, V gene, CDR3 DNA, CDR3 protein. A D gene is named only where the DNA matches it firmly. Only part of the rows carry a size: once, few, many, or a class if the clone is expanded.

-,-,TRBJ2-7,TRBV6-2/TRBV6-3,TGTGCCAGCAAACAAAGCTCCTACGAGCAGTACTTC,CASKQSSYEQYF
-,few,TRBJ2-1,TRBV11-1,TGTGCCAGCAGCTCCAAAACCTTAAGGGGGGCTGGTGAGCAGTTCTTC,CASSSKTLRGAGEQFF
-,-,TRBJ2-5,TRBV15,TGTGCCACCAGCAGAGATTACAGGGCGGGAGAGACCCAGTACTTC,CATSRDYRAGETQYF
-,-,TRBJ2-1,TRBV29-1,TGCAGCGTACCAAAAAGGGTGAGGTACAATGAGCAGTTCTTC,CSVPKRVRYNEQFF
-,-,TRBJ1-5,TRBV20-1,TGCAGTGCTAGCGGGCATGTTGGGCAGCCCCAGCATTTT,CSASGHVGQPQHF
-,-,TRBJ2-2,TRBV9,TGTGCCAGCAGCGTTGGTGTGCGCGGGGAGCTGTTTTTT,CASSVGVRGELFF
-,-,TRBJ1-2,TRBV5-1,TGCGCCAGCAGCTTGGCCGGGATAAAGGTGTATGGCTACACCTTC,CASSLAGIKVYGYTF
-,many,TRBJ1-2,TRBV7-3,TGTGCCAGCAGCGGCCAGGGGCGGGATGGCTACACCTTC,CASSGQGRDGYTF
-,-,TRBJ2-4,TRBV7-8,TGTGCCAGCAGCTTAGAGGGGGGACCGGGGGACATTCAGTACTTC,CASSLEGGPGDIQYF
TRBD2,-,TRBJ2-1,TRBV2,TGTGCCAGCAGTGAAGAAAGCGGGGGGGCCTCCTACAATGAGCAGTTCTTC,CASSEESGGASYNEQFF
TRBD1,many,TRBJ2-5,TRBV20-1,TGCAGTGCTAGAGATTGGGGGACAGGGGAGGCAGAGACCCAGTACTTC,CSARDWGTGEAETQYF
TRBD1,-,TRBJ1-4,TRBV2,TGTGCCAGCAGTGAATCGGGACAGCGTAATGAAAAACTGTTTTTT,CASSESGQRNEKLFF
-,-,TRBJ2-7,TRBV3-1,TGTGCCAGCAGCCAACGGACCTCCCTTGTCGACGAGCAGTACTTC,CASSQRTSLVDEQYF
-,few,TRBJ2-3,TRBV11-2,TGTGCCAGCAGCCAAACGGGGAGCACAGATACGCAGTATTTT,CASSQTGSTDTQYF
TRBD2,few,TRBJ2-1,TRBV11-1,TGTGCCAGCAGTTCCACGAGCGGGGGGCTGGGTGAGCAGTTCTTC,CASSSTSGGLGEQFF
-,many,TRBJ2-3,TRBV7-2,TGTGCCAGCAGCTTAAACTCAGATACGCAGTATTTT,CASSLNSDTQYF
-,-,TRBJ2-2,TRBV20-1,TGCAGTGCTAGAGGCAGGGGGGTCACCGGGGAGCTGTTTTTT,CSARGRGVTGELFF
-,-,TRBJ1-2,TRBV4-1,TGCGCCAGCAGCCAAGATATCCGGGTCAGCCTCTTGTTCAACTATGGCTACACCTTC,CASSQDIRVSLLFNYGYTF
TRBD1,-,TRBJ1-2,TRBV9,TGTGCCAGCAGCGTAAACAGGGGCGGCGGCTACACCTTC,CASSVNRGGGYTF
TRBD1,-,TRBJ2-4,TRBV11-2,TGTGCCAGCAGCTGGGGACAGGTGACCGGAGAGCAGTACTTC,CASSWGQVTGEQYF
TRBD1,many,TRBJ1-2,TRBV12-3/TRBV12-4,TGTGCCAGTACTAAGGCAGGGGGGTCCCCTTATGGCTACACCTTC,CASTKAGGSPYGYTF
TRBD2,-,TRBJ2-5,TRBV9,TGTGCCAGCAGCGTAGGGGAACTAGCGGAGGAAGAGACCCAGTACTTC,CASSVGELAEEETQYF
TRBD2,-,TRBJ2-1,TRBV6-1,TGTGCCAACAGGACAACTAGGACGGGGGGGCGTCAAGTCTCCTACAATGAGCAGTTCTTC,CANRTTRTGGRQVSYNEQFF
-,-,TRBJ2-3,TRBV11-2,TGTGCCAGCAGCTTAGTAGACCTAGCGGATACGCAGTATTTT,CASSLVDLADTQYF
-,few,TRBJ2-7,TRBV20-1,TGCAGTGCTAGAAAGGACGCGACCGAGCAGTACTTC,CSARKDATEQYF
TRBD2,once,TRBJ2-7,TRBV20-1,TGCAGTGCTAGGGGAGGGGCAGGGAACTACGAGCAGTACTTC,CSARGGAGNYEQYF
-,-,TRBJ2-7,TRBV5-1,TGCGCCAGCAGCCCGTCGGGGGTCTTTTACGAGCAGTACTTC,CASSPSGVFYEQYF
TRBD2,-,TRBJ2-3,TRBV29-1,TGCAGCCTCAGAGCAGGGACTATCAGAGATACGCAGTATTTT,CSLRAGTIRDTQYF
TRBD2,-,TRBJ2-4,TRBV15,TGTGCCACCAGCAGAGATCGGCGCCTGGGACTAGATGGTATTACGGCCAAAAACATTCAGTACTTC,CATSRDRRLGLDGITAKNIQYF
-,-,TRBJ2-7,TRBV7-9,TGTGCCAGCAGCCTTAGGACAACATACGAGCAGTACTTC,CASSLRTTYEQYF
-,-,TRBJ2-7,TRBV19,TGTGCCTCTAGCGCCAGGGGTGGATACCATGAGCAGTACTTC,CASSARGGYHEQYF
-,-,TRBJ1-4,TRBV21-1,TGTGCCAGCAACGACAGGGAAGGAGCAACTAATGAAAAACTGTTTTTT,CASNDREGATNEKLFF